Below, 29 T cell receptor beta chains from the same sample are listed, as sequenced in a study of CD8+ T cells in alopecia areata. cDNA reverse transcribed from extracted RNA served as the sequencing template. Produced via immunoSEQ multiplex PCR; TCRdb's table is partial and in-frame only. This sample has some 150,000 clones; about 60% occur once, and the top ten carry under 8%. Sequencing used CD4+ T cells sorted from blood, obtained at week 0. Every receptor here comes from a human donor with alopecia areata.

The chain is built from TRBV9 and TRBJ1-2; D remains ambiguous. Per the germline V gene, CDR1 is SGDLS and CDR2 is YYNGEE. The V and J ends lost 0 bases and 0 bases respectively, with 6 bases between them. The CDR3 runs to 14 residues. Here the CDR3 DNA reads TGTGCCAGCAGCGTAGGGTCGGCTAACTATGGCTACACCTTC. Encoded protein: CASSVGSANYGYTF.

Comments on this clone: A much larger clone lies one base from this, so it may be a read error. This chain connects TRBV4-1 to TRBJ2-7, with TRBD2 as a possible D gene (6 bases). The CDR3 spans 12 residues. Germline V gene sequence: CDR1 MGHRA, CDR2 YSYEKL. V gave up 0 bases and J gave up 9 bases, with 9 bases separating them. The CDR3 region has the DNA TGCGCCAGCAGCCAAGAGCGGGATACGCAGTACTTC. It translates to CASSQERDTQYF.

V is TRBV30 and J is TRBJ1-5, with 7 bases fitting TRBD1. The J segment lost 7 bases and the V segment lost 1 base, leaving 7 bases of the junction unmatched. The CDR3 loop spans 14 amino acids. The germline V gene has CDR1 GTSNPN and CDR2 SVGIG (reference sequence). In DNA, the CDR3 is TGTGCCTGGAGTGGTCGACAGGGTCAACAGCCCCAGCATTTT. Its translation: CAWSGRQGQQPQHF.

This clone was found once. The chain joins TRBV29-1 to TRBJ1-4, with D perhaps matching TRBD1 (5 bases). Germline-derived CDR1 and CDR2 are SQVTM and ANQGSEA. V was clipped by 7 bases and J by 1 base, with 13 bases between them. CDR3 size: 14 residues. CDR3 in amino acids: CSAVGVGTNEKLFF. The CDR3 nucleotides read TGCAGCGCCGTGGGGGTGGGAACTAATGAAAAACTGTTTTTT.

The rearrangement links TRBV30 to TRBJ1-3, with D hard to call. CDR1 and CDR2 (germline): GTSNPN, SVGIG (reference sequence). This CDR3 region has 12 residues. V dropped 5 bases and J dropped 0 bases, with 5 bases sitting between them. CDR3: CAWGGSGNTIYF. In nucleotides, the CDR3 is TGTGCCTGGGGCGGCTCTGGAAACACCATATATTTT.

This clone was observed a handful of times. The V gene is TRBV19, the J gene TRBJ2-2; the D gene is possibly TRBD2 (6 bases). Trimming stripped 3 bases from V and 2 bases from J, with 10 bases between. The CDR3 extends over 15 amino acids. CDR1 and CDR2 (germline): LNHDA, SQIVND (reference sequence). The CDR3 DNA sequence: TGTGCCAGTAGTATCCCGGGACTCAACACCGGGGAGCTGTTTTTT. Encoded protein: CASSIPGLNTGELFF.

This clone was counted between two and nine times. The gene calls are TRBV14 and TRBJ2-3, with D maybe TRBD1 (8 bases). V was cut by 0 bases and J by 2 bases, with 15 bases left in between. This CDR3 is 17 amino acids long. Germline assignment: CDR1 SGHDN and CDR2 FVKESK. The CDR3 is CASSQEGGTGSTDTQYF. For the CDR3, the DNA is TGTGCCAGCAGCCAAGAGGGAGGGACAGGCTCCACAGATACGCAGTATTTT.

The J gene is TRBJ2-3, the V gene TRBV7-9, with TRBD2 as a possible D gene (6 bases). The V end was cut by 3 bases, the J end by 2 bases, with 15 bases between. This CDR3 contains 16 residues. The germline V gene has CDR1 SEHNR and CDR2 FQNEAQ (reference sequence). CDR3 bases: TGTGCCAGCAGCTTGTTTACTAGCCCAAACACAGATACGCAGTATTTT. This gives the protein CASSLFTSPNTDTQYF.

This clone was counted only a few times. The rearrangement uses TRBV25-1 and TRBJ1-1, with D tentatively TRBD1 (5 bases). From germline, CDR1 is MGHDK and CDR2 SYGVNS. V lost 4 bases, J lost 1 base, and 13 bases lay in between. There are 15 residues in the CDR3. CDR3 coding DNA: TGTGCCAGCAGTGTTACAGGCGTAGAGAACACTGAAGCTTTCTTT. Translated: CASSVTGVENTEAFF.

This rearrangement joins TRBV30 to TRBJ2-6; D unresolved. The CDR3 is 13 amino acids. Per germline, CDR1 GTSNPN and CDR2 SVGIG (reference sequence). V lost 2 bases to trimming and J lost 2 bases, with 4 bases between them. This CDR3 reads CAWSFPGANVLTF. The CDR3 nucleotides read TGTGCCTGGAGTTTCCCTGGGGCCAACGTCCTGACTTTC.

V gene TRBV5-8 combines with J gene TRBJ2-7; D call uncertain. Per germline, CDR1 SGHTS and CDR2 YDEGEE. The CDR3 contains 12 residues. Trimming took 4 bases from V and 5 from J, leaving 10 bases between them. CDR3 DNA sequence: TGTGCCAGCAGCCCCGGCTACGACGAGCAGTACTTC. Translating it yields CASSPGYDEQYF. The full variable domain, its missing parts supplied by reference TRBV5-8 and TRBJ2-7, is EAGVTQSPTHLIKTRGQQATLRCSPISGHTSVYWYQQALGLGLQFLLWYDEGEERNRGNFPPRFSGRQFPNYSSELNVNALELEDSALYLCASSPGYDEQYFGPGTRLTVT.

This clone came up a few times. The chain carries TRBV5-1 and TRBJ2-3, with unresolved D. Deletions cut 4 bases from V and 0 bases from J, with 12 bases between. Germline V lookup: CDR1 SGHRS, CDR2 YFSETQ. The CDR3 runs to 15 residues. The CDR3 DNA reads as TGCGCCAGCAGCCTCGGGTCCTATAGCACAGATACGCAGTATTTT. Protein: CASSLGSYSTDTQYF.

This sequence joins TRBV7-9 and TRBJ2-1; no definite D call. Trimming left V 7 bases short and J 4 bases short, with 23 bases between. Germline CDR1 SEHNR, CDR2 FQNEAQ (reference sequence). The length of the CDR3 is 17 residues. CDR3 sequence: CASTDGRSRAKYNEQFF. The CDR3 DNA reads as TGTGCCAGCACCGACGGAAGGTCTCGGGCAAAATACAATGAGCAGTTCTTC.

This clone was counted a single time. The V call is TRBV7-9, the J call TRBJ2-7; a weak D match, TRBD1 (6 bases). The CDR3 length is 15 residues. Per germline, CDR1 SEHNR and CDR2 FQNEAQ (reference sequence). Trimming took off 0 bases at V and 2 bases at J, with 11 bases between the two ends. CDR3 sequence (DNA): TGTGCCAGCAGCTTAGCACAGGGCATCACCTACGAGCAGTACTTC. Translation gives CASSLAQGITYEQYF. Based on the CDR3 plus reference TRBV7-9 and TRBJ2-7, the full variable domain is DTGVSQNPRHKITKRGQNVTFRCDPISEHNRLYWYRQTLGQGPEFLTYFQNEAQLEKSRLLSDRFSAERPKGSFSTLEIQRTEQGDSAMYLCASSLAQGITYEQYFGPGTRLTVT.

The chain has TRBV7-2 and TRBJ1-1; possibly TRBD1 for D (5 bases). CDR1 and CDR2 (germline): SGHTA, FQGNSA. Trimming stripped 5 bases from V and 9 bases from J, with 16 bases between. This CDR3 comprises 13 residues. The CDR3 here is CASSIGTPGKAFF. In nucleotides, the CDR3 is TGTGCCAGCAGCATCGGGACTCCGGGGAAAGCTTTCTTT.

This clone showed up just once. This rearrangement joins TRBV29-1 to TRBJ1-3; D uncertain. Between the trimmed V and J ends, which lost 4 bases and 0 bases, there was a span of 7 bases. The CDR3 extends over 13 amino acids. Germline CDR1 and CDR2: SQVTM and ANQGSEA. Here the CDR3 reads CSVGADSGNTIYF. Here the CDR3 DNA reads TGCAGCGTTGGGGCAGACTCTGGAAACACCATATATTTT. The complete variable domain, with remaining parts taken from reference TRBV29-1 and TRBJ1-3, reads SAVISQKPSRDICQRGTSLTIQCQVDSQVTMMFWYRQQPGQSLTLIATANQGSEATYESGFVIDKFPISRPNLTFSTLTVSNMSPEDSSIYLCSVGADSGNTIYFGEGSWLTVV.

This clone was found a few times. V usage is TRBV2 and J usage is TRBJ2-7; D is possibly TRBD1 or TRBD2 (5 bases each). Trimming took off 4 bases at V and 3 bases at J, with 19 bases between the two ends. CDR3 length: 16 amino acids. The germline V gene has CDR1 SNHLY and CDR2 FYNNEI. CDR3 amino acids: CASSAGTDPGSYEQYF. The DNA for the CDR3 is TGTGCCAGCAGTGCAGGGACGGATCCGGGGAGCTACGAGCAGTACTTC.

This sequence joins TRBV6-5 and TRBJ2-7; 7 nucleotides line up with TRBD1. This CDR3 comprises 13 residues. V lost 6 bases to trimming and J lost 5 bases; unmatched junction nucleotides: 7. The germline CDR1 and CDR2 sequences are MNHEY and SVGAGI. This CDR3 is CASRTGPMDEQYF. CDR3 DNA: TGTGCCAGCAGGACAGGGCCCATGGACGAGCAGTACTTC.

The genes are TRBV5-6 and TRBJ2-5, with 14 bases lining up with TRBD2. Germline V lookup: CDR1 SGHDT, CDR2 YYEEEE. V shed 2 bases, J shed 3 bases, and the junction held 6 bases outside the gene matches. This CDR3 is built from 17 residues. CDR3 residues: CASSFSLTSGGEETQYF. Written as DNA, the CDR3 is TGTGCCAGCAGCTTCAGCCTGACTAGCGGGGGGGAAGAGACCCAGTACTTC.

The rearrangement joins TRBV11-2 to TRBJ2-5; D perhaps matches TRBD1 (5 bases). Germline loops: CDR1 SGHAT, CDR2 FQNNGV. V gave up 1 base and J gave up 2 bases, with 8 bases separating them. The CDR3 loop spans 14 amino acids. The CDR3 is CASSLGQIQETQYF. In DNA form, the CDR3 reads TGTGCCAGCAGCTTAGGACAGATACAAGAGACCCAGTACTTC. The variable domain in full, completed from reference TRBV11-2 and TRBJ2-5, reads EAGVAQSPRYKIIEKRQSVAFWCNPISGHATLYWYQQILGQGPKLLIQFQNNGVVDDSQLPKDRFSAERLKGVDSTLKIQPAKLEDSAVYLCASSLGQIQETQYFGPGTRLLVL.

This chain connects TRBV7-2 to TRBJ1-5, with D maybe TRBD1 (5 bases). The CDR3 is made up of 14 amino acids. V was clipped by 6 bases and J by 6 bases, with 15 bases between them. Germline values: CDR1 SGHTA, CDR2 FQGNSA. The CDR3 reads CASRAIGAGQPQHF. CDR3 coding DNA: TGTGCCAGCAGAGCGATTGGGGCTGGTCAGCCCCAGCATTTT.

This chain joins TRBV25-1 and TRBJ2-3, with TRBD1 identical over 8 bases. The germline V gene has CDR1 MGHDK and CDR2 SYGVNS. The CDR3 is 15 residues long. V shed 4 bases and J 4 bases; nucleotides not matched to a gene: 7. The CDR3 DNA sequence: TGTGCCAGCAGTGTTTCAGCAGGGGGCGCAGATACGCAGTATTTT. It translates to CASSVSAGGADTQYF.

In its sample, this clone was seen a few times. V gene TRBV7-9 combines with J gene TRBJ1-1; no clear D gene. The germline V gene has CDR1 SEHNR and CDR2 FQNEAQ (reference sequence). Trimming removed 5 bases at V and 7 bases at J, with 23 bases between. The CDR3 length is 16 residues. CDR3 sequence (DNA): TGTGCCAGCAGCCCCAATCCAACCACATGGGCCGGTGAAGCTTTCTTT. Protein sequence: CASSPNPTTWAGEAFF.

In this sample, this clone turned up many times. The chain combines TRBV5-6 with TRBJ2-1; a weak D match, TRBD1 (6 bases). The CDR3 extends over 13 amino acids. The V and J ends lost 0 bases and 8 bases respectively, with 9 bases between them. Germline V CDR1 and CDR2: SGHDT, YYEEEE. The CDR3 loop is CASSLVRGDEQFF. In DNA form, the CDR3 reads TGTGCCAGCAGCTTGGTCAGGGGCGATGAGCAGTTCTTC. Drawing the rest from reference TRBV5-6 and TRBJ2-1, the complete variable domain is DAGVTQSPTHLIKTRGQQVTLRCSPKSGHDTVSWYQQALGQGPQFIFQYYEEEERQRGNFPDRFSGHQFPNYSSELNVNALLLGDSALYLCASSLVRGDEQFFGPGTRLTVL.

V gene TRBV29-1 combines with J gene TRBJ2-3; no reliable D call. V was clipped by 3 bases and J by 0 bases, with 10 bases between them. The CDR3 runs to 14 residues. Germline-derived CDR1 and CDR2 are SQVTM and ANQGSEA. The CDR3 loop reads CSVDSSDSTDTQYF. CDR3 nucleotide sequence: TGCAGCGTTGATAGCTCCGATAGCACAGATACGCAGTATTTT.

The sample holds a few counts of this clone. The chain has TRBV7-2 and TRBJ1-5; maybe TRBD1 (5 bases). The CDR3 covers 15 residues. The V gene lost 0 bases and the J gene lost 3 bases, with 9 bases spanning the gap. Germline loops: CDR1 SGHTA, CDR2 FQGNSA. The CDR3 protein is CASSLAGTTNQPQHF. The CDR3 bases are TGTGCCAGCAGCTTAGCCGGGACGACCAATCAGCCCCAGCATTTT.

V gene TRBV7-6 combines with J gene TRBJ2-5; D possibly corresponds to TRBD2 (6 bases). In germline, CDR1 is SGHVS, CDR2 FNYEAQ. The CDR3 runs 14 residues. V lost 7 bases and J lost 3, with 15 bases in between. DNA for the CDR3: TGTGCCAGCACCCCCGGGGGTCCCGAAGAGACCCAGTACTTC. It is translated as CASTPGGPEETQYF. Using reference TRBV7-6 and TRBJ2-5 for the parts outside the CDR3, the full variable domain is GAGVSQSPRYKVTKRGQDVALRCDPISGHVSLYWYRQALGQGPEFLTYFNYEAQQDKSGLPNDRFSAERPEGSISTLTIQRTEQRDSAMYRCASTPGGPEETQYFGPGTRLLVL.

In its sample, this clone was seen many times. The chain joins TRBV6-6 to TRBJ2-5; the D call may be TRBD1 or TRBD2 (5 bases each). CDR3 length: 13 residues. V dropped 6 bases and J dropped 4 bases, with 12 bases sitting between them. CDR1 and CDR2 from the germline V gene are MNHNY and SVGAGI (reference sequence). In DNA, the CDR3 is TGTGCCAGCAGCGGGACCGGTACAGAGACCCAGTACTTC. It translates to CASSGTGTETQYF.

This clone occurred a few times. The rearrangement links TRBV11-2 to TRBJ2-1, with 7 bases fitting TRBD1. Germline CDR1 and CDR2: SGHAT and FQNNGV. With 4 bases clipped from V and 4 bases from J, the junction kept 7 bases outside the gene matches. The CDR3 runs to 15 residues. The CDR3 DNA follows: TGTGCCAGCAGCTCAGACAGGGAAAGGTACAATGAGCAGTTCTTC. Translation gives CASSSDRERYNEQFF.